Listed here are 27 T cell receptor beta chains from one sample, sequenced in a study of blood T cell repertoires in COVID-19. Sequencing used immunoSEQ multiplex PCR; TCRdb keeps in-frame clones, though not all of them. The sample has 150,000 or so clones; 84% are singletons. Sample: peripheral blood. Source of these receptors: an elderly woman with acute or convalescent COVID-19.

This rearrangement joins TRBV19 to TRBJ2-3, with 7 bases matching TRBD2. The V gene end was trimmed by 5 bases and the J gene end by 2 bases; junction bases not matched to a gene: 16. This CDR3 is 18 amino acids long. The germline V gene encodes CDR1 LNHDA and CDR2 SQIVND (reference sequence). Here the CDR3 reads CASSSSGTGAGNTDTQYF. CDR3 sequence (DNA): TGTGCCAGTAGTTCATCCGGAACCGGAGCGGGGAACACAGATACGCAGTATTTT.

The chain couples TRBV7-2 to TRBJ2-3; D call uncertain. With 1 base removed from V and 0 bases from J, the gap between germline ends came to 8 bases. The CDR3 sequence is 15 residues long. Looked up from germline, CDR1 is SGHTA and CDR2 is FQGNSA. The CDR3 loop reads CASSLVAISTDTQYF. Written as DNA, the CDR3 is TGTGCCAGCAGCTTAGTAGCAATAAGCACAGATACGCAGTATTTT.

V is TRBV29-1 and J is TRBJ1-2; D gene unclear. CDR1 is SQVTM, CDR2 ANQGSEA, per germline. Between the trimmed V and J ends, which lost 3 bases and 2 bases, there was a span of 16 bases. The CDR3 spans 15 residues. Here the CDR3 reads CSVDKIGQNNYGYTF. As DNA, the CDR3 is TGCAGCGTTGATAAAATTGGTCAGAACAACTATGGCTACACCTTC.

This clone came up a few times. The chain has TRBV30 and TRBJ2-1; a weak D match, TRBD2 (6 bases). From germline, CDR1 is GTSNPN and CDR2 SVGIG (reference sequence). This CDR3 is 13 amino acids long. V dropped 0 bases and J dropped 9 bases, with 12 bases sitting between them. The CDR3 DNA is TGTGCCTGGAGTGTAAGACTAGTGCGTGAGCAGTTCTTC. It yields the protein CAWSVRLVREQFF.

The chain couples TRBV4-1 to TRBJ2-4, with 8 nucleotides matching TRBD2. V lost 4 bases and J lost 3; bases outside the gene matches: 11. The V gene's germline CDR1 is MGHRA and CDR2 YSYEKL. The CDR3 runs to 17 residues. CDR3 DNA: TGCGCCAGCAGCCCAGTCGCTAGCGGGTACAACAAAAACATTCAGTACTTC. Its translation is CASSPVASGYNKNIQYF.

V gene TRBV7-3 combines with J gene TRBJ2-1, with 15 positions matching TRBD2. The CDR3 length is 15 residues. Germline CDR1 is SGHTA and CDR2 is FQGTGA. V was pared by 5 bases and J by 7 bases, with 3 bases of the junction left unmatched. CDR3 sequence (DNA): TGTGCCAGCAGCCTTGGACTAGCGGGGGGGAATGAGCAGTTCTTC. Translation gives CASSLGLAGGNEQFF.

This clone was observed a single time. The rearrangement uses TRBV6-6 and TRBJ1-6; tentatively, D is TRBD1 (6 bases). The V end lost 2 bases, the J end lost 4 bases, and 9 bases lay between the germline ends. Germline V lookup: CDR1 MNHNY, CDR2 SVGAGI (reference sequence). This CDR3 has 15 residues. CDR3 region: CASSYETGYNSPLHF. In DNA, the CDR3 is TGTGCCAGCAGTTACGAGACAGGTTATAATTCACCCCTCCACTTT.

The V gene is TRBV15, the J gene TRBJ1-3; maybe TRBD1 (5 bases). The CDR3 runs 14 residues. In germline, CDR1 is LNHNV, CDR2 YYDKDF (reference sequence). Trimming took 5 bases from V and 0 from J, leaving 8 bases between them. This chain's CDR3 is CATSAGISGNTIYF. The CDR3 nucleotides are TGTGCCACCAGCGCAGGGATCTCTGGAAACACCATATATTTT. Combining the CDR3 with reference TRBV15 and TRBJ1-3 gives the whole variable domain DAMVIQNPRYQVTQFGKPVTLSCSQTLNHNVMYWYQQKSSQAPKLLFHYYDKDFNNEADTPDNFQSRRPNTSFCFLDIRSPGLGDTAMYLCATSAGISGNTIYFGEGSWLTVV.

This chain uses TRBV3-1 (or the pseudogene TRBV3-2) with TRBJ1-1; D gene unclear. The CDR3 spans 14 residues. The germline V and J ends were trimmed by 4 bases and 4 bases, with 13 bases remaining between them. Germline V lookup: CDR1 LGHDT, CDR2 YNNKEL (reference sequence). DNA for the CDR3: TGTGCCAGCAGCCTAGCACACCGCTTCACTGAAGCTTTCTTT. Translated: CASSLAHRFTEAFF.

The chain has TRBV5-4 and TRBJ2-7, with D perhaps TRBD1 (5 bases). CDR3 size: 14 residues. Germline CDR1 is SGHNT and CDR2 is YYREEE (reference sequence). Trimming took 0 bases from V and 4 from J, leaving 11 bases between them. The CDR3 region is CASSLEGQNYEQYF. As DNA, the CDR3 is TGTGCCAGCAGCTTGGAGGGGCAGAATTACGAGCAGTACTTC.

The V and J genes are TRBV5-6 and TRBJ2-3; weak D call: TRBD2 (6 bases). The V end was cut by 4 bases, the J end by 3 bases, with 15 bases between. The CDR3 has 15 amino acids. The germline V gene has CDR1 SGHDT and CDR2 YYEEEE. The CDR3 is CASSPVFGTTDTQYF. CDR3 in DNA: TGTGCCAGCAGCCCGGTATTCGGGACTACAGATACGCAGTATTTT. The complete variable domain, with remaining parts taken from reference TRBV5-6 and TRBJ2-3, reads DAGVTQSPTHLIKTRGQQVTLRCSPKSGHDTVSWYQQALGQGPQFIFQYYEEEERQRGNFPDRFSGHQFPNYSSELNVNALLLGDSALYLCASSPVFGTTDTQYFGPGTRLTVL.

The V and J genes are TRBV6-2 or TRBV6-3 and TRBJ2-7, with 7 bases identical to TRBD1. With 5 bases clipped from V and 2 bases from J, the junction kept 6 bases outside the gene matches. CDR3 size: 14 residues. Germline-derived CDR1 and CDR2 are MNHEY and SVGEGT. The CDR3 spells CASSNRQGTYEQYF. The CDR3 DNA reads TGTGCCAGCAGTAACCGACAGGGAACCTACGAGCAGTACTTC.

There are a few counts of this clone. The rearrangement links TRBV11-1 to TRBJ2-1; D is possibly TRBD2 (5 bases). The V end lost 4 bases, the J end lost 1 base, and 14 bases lay between the germline ends. This CDR3 has 16 residues. CDR1 and CDR2 (germline): SGHAT, FQDESV (reference sequence). CDR3 sequence: CASSSPSLLSYNEQFF. The CDR3 DNA is TGTGCCAGCAGCTCCCCTAGCTTGCTTTCCTACAATGAGCAGTTCTTC.

This chain links TRBV19 with TRBJ2-7, with 9 bases identical to TRBD1. The germline CDR1 and CDR2 sequences are LNHDA and SQIVND (reference sequence). The CDR3 is made up of 14 amino acids. The V and J ends lost 4 bases and 5 bases, in that order; junction bases with no gene match: 6. The CDR3 coding sequence is TGTGCCAGTAGTAGACGGGACAGGGTGAACGAGCAGTACTTC. Amino acids: CASSRRDRVNEQYF. Variable domain in full (rest from reference TRBV19 and TRBJ2-7): DGGITQSPKYLFRKEGQNVTLSCEQNLNHDAMYWYRQDPGQGLRLIYYSQIVNDFQKGDIAEGYSVSREKKESFPLTVTSAQKNPTAFYLCASSRRDRVNEQYFGPGTRLTVT.

This clone was found once. The rearrangement uses TRBV14 and TRBJ2-5; D is uncertain. V gave up 1 base and J gave up 7 bases, with 10 bases separating them. Germline loops: CDR1 SGHDN, CDR2 FVKESK. The CDR3 consists of 13 residues. CDR3 protein: CASSQGGVGTQYF. The CDR3 DNA reads TGTGCCAGCAGCCAAGGCGGAGTGGGGACCCAGTACTTC. The full variable domain, rest sourced from reference TRBV14 and TRBJ2-5, is EAGVTQFPSHSVIEKGQTVTLRCDPISGHDNLYWYRRVMGKEIKFLLHFVKESKQDESGMPNNRFLAERTGGTYSTLKVQPAELEDSGVYFCASSQGGVGTQYFGPGTRLLVL.

This clone has just one count. This chain links TRBV18 with TRBJ2-3, with TRBD2 matching 11 bases. The CDR3 totals 16 residues. Germline CDR1 is KGHSH and CDR2 is LQKENI. V dropped 3 bases and J dropped 1; count of bases not matched to a gene: 3. The CDR3 here is CASSPSGLAGTDTQYF. The CDR3 coding sequence is TGTGCCAGCTCACCTTCGGGACTAGCGGGCACAGATACGCAGTATTTT.

The chain recombines TRBV6-5 with TRBJ1-6; 7 bases line up with TRBD1. CDR1 MNHEY and CDR2 SVGAGI come from the germline V gene. Germline trimming cut 6 bases from V and 10 bases from J; bases unmatched to any gene: 9. This CDR3 has 14 residues. The CDR3 nucleotides read TGTGCCAGCAGGGCGCCTACAGGGGACTCACCCCTCCACTTT. Translated: CASRAPTGDSPLHF.

This clone was recorded once. This sequence joins TRBV7-9 and TRBJ1-1; 9 bases fit TRBD1. The CDR3 length is 15 residues. V was pared by 2 bases and J by 5 bases, with 6 bases of the junction left unmatched. Germline V gene lookup returns CDR1 SEHNR and CDR2 FQNEAQ (reference sequence). CDR3 DNA sequence: TGTGCCAGCAGCTTACTACAGGGGGCGCTGACTGAAGCTTTCTTT. Residues: CASSLLQGALTEAFF.

A single count supports this clone. V usage is TRBV10-3 and J usage is TRBJ1-1; D uncertain. The CDR3 covers 13 residues. Trimming took 6 bases from V and 7 from J, leaving 15 bases between them. Germline lookup yields CDR1 ENHRY and CDR2 SYGVKD. CDR3 sequence reads: CAISPRSDVEAFF. In DNA, the CDR3 is TGTGCCATCAGCCCGAGGAGTGATGTTGAAGCTTTCTTT.

The V and J genes are TRBV13 and TRBJ2-3; D gene uncertain. Trimming removed 1 base from V and 0 bases from J, with 11 bases in between. Per germline, CDR1 PRHDT and CDR2 FYEKMQ (reference sequence). The CDR3 runs to 16 residues. Here the CDR3 reads CASSLEPSASTDTQYF. CDR3 in DNA: TGTGCCAGCAGCTTAGAGCCTAGTGCCAGCACAGATACGCAGTATTTT.

V and J are TRBV29-1 and TRBJ2-7; 10 bases agree with TRBD1. The CDR3 contains 12 residues. The V and J ends lost 7 bases and 6 bases, in that order; junction bases with no gene match: 6. Germline lookup yields CDR1 SQVTM and CDR2 ANQGSEA. The CDR3 DNA reads TGCAGCGGGGGACAGGGGAATGGCGAGCAGTACTTC. Residues: CSGGQGNGEQYF.

This chain connects TRBV6-2 or TRBV6-3 to TRBJ2-1, with 16 bases matching TRBD2. Trimming removed 4 bases from V and 6 bases from J; junction bases left unmatched: 3. From germline, CDR1 is MNHEY and CDR2 SVGEGT. CDR3 length: 16 amino acids. The DNA of the CDR3 is TGTGCCAGCAGTTCCGGGACTAGCGGGGGGGCCAATGAGCAGTTCTTC. Protein sequence: CASSSGTSGGANEQFF.

The table lists this clone with a count of one. The chain couples TRBV14 to TRBJ2-5, with 7 bases that match TRBD2. With V trimmed by 4 bases and J by 4 bases, 9 bases remained unmatched. The CDR3 is 15 amino acids. Germline V gene lookup returns CDR1 SGHDN and CDR2 FVKESK. The CDR3 region is CASSRTTSARETQYF. DNA of the CDR3: TGTGCCAGCAGCCGCACAACTAGCGCCAGAGAGACCCAGTACTTC.

This clone was observed a few times. The J gene is TRBJ2-7, the V gene TRBV4-2; tentatively, D is TRBD2 (6 bases). Germline V lookup: CDR1 LGHNA, CDR2 YNFKEQ. V was trimmed by 0 bases and J by 9 bases, leaving 15 bases between them. The CDR3 length is 14 residues. The CDR3 is CASSQDPGLGGQYF. Here the CDR3 DNA reads TGTGCCAGCAGCCAAGATCCAGGGTTGGGAGGGCAGTACTTC.

This clone has more than one count but fewer than ten. The rearrangement uses TRBV7-2 and TRBJ1-1; no clear D gene. The CDR3 consists of 16 residues. Germline V gene data show CDR1 as SGHTA and CDR2 as FQGNSA. V was pared by 1 base and J by 0 bases, with 12 bases between. The CDR3 region is CASSLEGSRVNTEAFF. The CDR3 nucleotides read TGTGCCAGCAGCTTAGAAGGGAGCAGAGTGAACACTGAAGCTTTCTTT.

This clone was detected once. The chain couples TRBV21-1 to TRBJ2-1; whether TRBD2, the table's D call, matches the DNA was not checked. TRBV21-1 is assigned pseudogene status. The length of the CDR3 is 14 residues. CDR3 sequence: CASSKVLADNEQFF. DNA of the CDR3: TGTGCCAGCAGCAAAGTGCTAGCAGACAATGAGCAGTTCTTC.

This chain links TRBV10-3 with TRBJ2-3; D possibly corresponds to TRBD2 (6 bases). The germline gives CDR1 ENHRY, CDR2 SYGVKD. V dropped 8 bases and J dropped 4 bases, with 10 bases sitting between them. The CDR3 is made up of 12 amino acids. The chain's CDR3 is CAISERADTQYF. Here the CDR3 DNA reads TGTGCCATCTCCGAGCGGGCAGATACGCAGTATTTT.